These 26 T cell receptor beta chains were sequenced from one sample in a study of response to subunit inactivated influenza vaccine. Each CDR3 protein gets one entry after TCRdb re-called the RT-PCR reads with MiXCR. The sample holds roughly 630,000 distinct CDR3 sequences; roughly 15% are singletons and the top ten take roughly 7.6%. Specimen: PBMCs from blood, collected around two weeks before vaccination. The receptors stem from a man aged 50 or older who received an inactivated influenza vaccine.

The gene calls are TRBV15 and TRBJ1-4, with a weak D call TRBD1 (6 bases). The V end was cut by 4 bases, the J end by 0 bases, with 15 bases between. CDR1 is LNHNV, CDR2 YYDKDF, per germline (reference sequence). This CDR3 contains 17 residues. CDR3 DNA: TGTGCCACCAGCAAGCCGACAGGAAGCGCAACTAATGAAAAACTGTTTTTT. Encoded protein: CATSKPTGSATNEKLFF.

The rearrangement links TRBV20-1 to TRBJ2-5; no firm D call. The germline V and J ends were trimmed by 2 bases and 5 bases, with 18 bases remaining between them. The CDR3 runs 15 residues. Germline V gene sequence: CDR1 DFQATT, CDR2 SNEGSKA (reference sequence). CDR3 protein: CSARNLRGPSETQYF. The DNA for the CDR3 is TGCAGTGCTAGAAACCTACGAGGACCCTCCGAGACCCAGTACTTC.

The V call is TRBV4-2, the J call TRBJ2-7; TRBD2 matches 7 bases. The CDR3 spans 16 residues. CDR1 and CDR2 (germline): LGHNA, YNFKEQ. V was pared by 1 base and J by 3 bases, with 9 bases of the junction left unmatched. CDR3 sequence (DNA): TGTGCCAGCAGCCAAGCCCTCGGTAGGGAGGGCTACGAGCAGTACTTC. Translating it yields CASSQALGREGYEQYF.

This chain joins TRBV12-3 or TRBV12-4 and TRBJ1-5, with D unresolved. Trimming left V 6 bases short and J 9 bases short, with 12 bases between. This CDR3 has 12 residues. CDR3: CASSSLGPPQHF. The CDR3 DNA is TGTGCCAGCAGCTCCCTCGGGCCGCCCCAGCATTTT.

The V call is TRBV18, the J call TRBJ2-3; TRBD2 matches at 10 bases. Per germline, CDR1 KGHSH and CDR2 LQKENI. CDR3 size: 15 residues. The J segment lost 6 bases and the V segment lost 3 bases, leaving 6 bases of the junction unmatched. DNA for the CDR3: TGTGCCAGCTCACCGGTAGCGGGGGGATCGGATACGCAGTATTTT. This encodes CASSPVAGGSDTQYF. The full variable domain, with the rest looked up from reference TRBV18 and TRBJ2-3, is NAGVMQNPRHLVRRRGQEARLRCSPMKGHSHVYWYRQLPEEGLKFMVYLQKENIIDESGMPKERFSAEFPKEGPSILRIQQVVRGDSAAYFCASSPVAGGSDTQYFGPGTRLTVL.

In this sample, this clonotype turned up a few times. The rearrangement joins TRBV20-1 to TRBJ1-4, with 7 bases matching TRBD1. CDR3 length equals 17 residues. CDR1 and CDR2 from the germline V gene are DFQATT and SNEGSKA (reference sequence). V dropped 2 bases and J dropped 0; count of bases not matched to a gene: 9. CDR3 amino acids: CSARNLRQGSTNEKLFF. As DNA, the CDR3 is TGCAGTGCTAGAAACCTTCGACAGGGTTCAACTAATGAAAAACTGTTTTTT.

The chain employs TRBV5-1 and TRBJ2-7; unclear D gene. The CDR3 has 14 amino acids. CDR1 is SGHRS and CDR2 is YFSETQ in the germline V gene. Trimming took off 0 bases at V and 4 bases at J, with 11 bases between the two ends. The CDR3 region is CASSLDLPPYEQYF. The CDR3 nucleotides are TGCGCCAGCAGCTTGGACCTTCCCCCATACGAGCAGTACTTC.

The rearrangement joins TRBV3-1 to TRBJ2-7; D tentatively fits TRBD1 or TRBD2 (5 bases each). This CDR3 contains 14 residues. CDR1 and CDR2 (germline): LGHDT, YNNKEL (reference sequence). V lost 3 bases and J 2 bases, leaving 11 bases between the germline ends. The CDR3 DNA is TGTGCCAGCAGCCAGCGCCGGGACCCCTACGAGCAGTACTTC. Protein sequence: CASSQRRDPYEQYF.

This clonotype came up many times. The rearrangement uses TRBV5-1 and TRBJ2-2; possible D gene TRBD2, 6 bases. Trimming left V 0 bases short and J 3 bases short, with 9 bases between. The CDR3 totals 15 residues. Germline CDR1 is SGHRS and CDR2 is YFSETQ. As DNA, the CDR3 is TGCGCCAGCAGCTTGGTTCCGGGAGACACCGGGGAGCTGTTTTTT. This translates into CASSLVPGDTGELFF.

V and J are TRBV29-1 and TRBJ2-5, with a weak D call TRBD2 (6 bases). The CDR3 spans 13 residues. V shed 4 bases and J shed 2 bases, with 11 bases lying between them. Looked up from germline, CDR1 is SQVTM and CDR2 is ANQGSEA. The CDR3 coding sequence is TGCAGCGTTGGCGGGGAGGAACAAGAGACCCAGTACTTC. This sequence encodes CSVGGEEQETQYF. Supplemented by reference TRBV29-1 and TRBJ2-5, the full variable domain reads SAVISQKPSRDICQRGTSLTIQCQVDSQVTMMFWYRQQPGQSLTLIATANQGSEATYESGFVIDKFPISRPNLTFSTLTVSNMSPEDSSIYLCSVGGEEQETQYFGPGTRLLVL.

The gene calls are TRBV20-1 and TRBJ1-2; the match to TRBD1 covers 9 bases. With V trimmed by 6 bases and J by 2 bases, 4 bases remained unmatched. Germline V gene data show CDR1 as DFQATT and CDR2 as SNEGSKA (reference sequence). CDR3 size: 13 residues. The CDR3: CSAGQGMNYGYTF. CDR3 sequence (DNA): TGCAGTGCCGGACAGGGGATGAACTATGGCTACACCTTC.

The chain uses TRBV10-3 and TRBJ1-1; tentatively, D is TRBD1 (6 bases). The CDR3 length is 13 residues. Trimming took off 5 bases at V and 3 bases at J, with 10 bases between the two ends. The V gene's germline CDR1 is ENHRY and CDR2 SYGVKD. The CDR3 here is CAISREGDTEAFF. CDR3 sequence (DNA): TGTGCCATCAGTAGAGAGGGGGACACTGAAGCTTTCTTT.

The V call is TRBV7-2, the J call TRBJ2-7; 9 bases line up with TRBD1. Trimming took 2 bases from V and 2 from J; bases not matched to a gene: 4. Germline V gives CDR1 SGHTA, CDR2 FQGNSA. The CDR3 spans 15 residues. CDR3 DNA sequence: TGTGCCAGCAGCTTAAGGACAGGGGCTGCCTACGAGCAGTACTTC. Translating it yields CASSLRTGAAYEQYF.

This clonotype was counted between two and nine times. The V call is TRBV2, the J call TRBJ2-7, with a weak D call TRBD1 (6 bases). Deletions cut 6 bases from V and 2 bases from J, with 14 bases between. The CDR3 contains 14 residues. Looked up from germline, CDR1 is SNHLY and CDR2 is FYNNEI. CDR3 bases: TGTGCCAGCAGCCCTGGACAGAGAACCTACGAGCAGTACTTC. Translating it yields CASSPGQRTYEQYF.

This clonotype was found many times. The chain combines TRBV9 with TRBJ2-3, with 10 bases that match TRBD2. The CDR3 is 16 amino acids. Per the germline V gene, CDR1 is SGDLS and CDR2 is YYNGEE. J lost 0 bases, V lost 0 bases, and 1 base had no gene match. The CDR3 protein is CASSVASGSSTDTQYF. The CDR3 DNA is TGTGCCAGCAGCGTAGCTAGCGGGAGTAGCACAGATACGCAGTATTTT.

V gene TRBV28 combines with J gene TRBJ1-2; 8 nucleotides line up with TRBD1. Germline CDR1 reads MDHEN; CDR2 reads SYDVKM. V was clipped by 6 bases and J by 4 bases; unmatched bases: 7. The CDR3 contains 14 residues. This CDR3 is CASSSRGPSYGYTF. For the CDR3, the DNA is TGTGCCAGCAGCAGCAGGGGGCCGAGCTATGGCTACACCTTC.

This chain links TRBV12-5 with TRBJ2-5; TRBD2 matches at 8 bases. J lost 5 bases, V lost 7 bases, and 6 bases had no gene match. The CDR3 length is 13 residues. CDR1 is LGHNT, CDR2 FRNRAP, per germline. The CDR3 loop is CASAPGREETQYF. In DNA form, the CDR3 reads TGTGCTAGTGCCCCCGGGAGGGAGGAGACCCAGTACTTC.

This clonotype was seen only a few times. Written as DNA, the CDR3 is TGTGCCAGCAGTTTTTGGGCTAGCGGGAGGAGACATAACTACAATGAGCAGTTCTTC. It translates to CASSFWASGRRHNYNEQFF. The chain carries TRBV28 and TRBJ2-1; 11 bases are shared with TRBD2. Unmatched junction bases numbered 13, after V lost 3 bases and J lost 3 bases. Germline-derived CDR1 and CDR2 are MDHEN and SYDVKM. This CDR3 region has 19 residues. Supplemented by reference TRBV28 and TRBJ2-1, the full variable domain reads DVKVTQSSRYLVKRTGEKVFLECVQDMDHENMFWYRQDPGLGLRLIYFSYDVKMKEKGDIPEGYSVSREKKERFSLILESASTNQTSMYLCASSFWASGRRHNYNEQFFGPGTRLTVL.

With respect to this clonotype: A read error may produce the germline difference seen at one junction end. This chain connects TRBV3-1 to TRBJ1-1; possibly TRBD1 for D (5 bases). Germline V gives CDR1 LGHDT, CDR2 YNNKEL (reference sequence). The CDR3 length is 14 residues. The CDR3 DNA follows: TGTACCAGCAGCCAGAAGTCGGGGGGAACCGAAGCTTTCTTT. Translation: CTSSQKSGGTEAFF.

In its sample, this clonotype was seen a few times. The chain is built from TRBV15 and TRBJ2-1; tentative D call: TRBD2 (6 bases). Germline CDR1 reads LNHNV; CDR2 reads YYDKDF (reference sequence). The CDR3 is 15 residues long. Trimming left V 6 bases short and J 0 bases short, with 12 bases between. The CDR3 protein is CATRGGIYSYNEQFF. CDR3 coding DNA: TGTGCCACCAGAGGAGGGATTTACTCCTACAATGAGCAGTTCTTC.

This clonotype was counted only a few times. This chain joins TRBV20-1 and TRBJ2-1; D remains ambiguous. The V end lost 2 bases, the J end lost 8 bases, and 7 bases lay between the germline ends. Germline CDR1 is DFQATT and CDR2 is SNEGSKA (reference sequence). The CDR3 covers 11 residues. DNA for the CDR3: TGCAGTGCTAGAAGTTTCGATGAGCAGTTCTTC. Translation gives CSARSFDEQFF.

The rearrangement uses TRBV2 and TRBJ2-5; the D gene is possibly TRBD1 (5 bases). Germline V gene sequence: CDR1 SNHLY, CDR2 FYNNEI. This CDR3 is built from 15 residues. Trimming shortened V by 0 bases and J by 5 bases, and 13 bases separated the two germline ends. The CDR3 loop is CASSEALPGLETQYF. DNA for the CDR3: TGTGCCAGCAGTGAAGCGCTTCCAGGGTTGGAGACCCAGTACTTC.

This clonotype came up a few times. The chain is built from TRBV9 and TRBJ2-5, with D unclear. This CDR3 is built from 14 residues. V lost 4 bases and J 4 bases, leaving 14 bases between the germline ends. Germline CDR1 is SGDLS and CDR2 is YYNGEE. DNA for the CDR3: TGTGCCAGCAGCTCTAGTCGGCTAGGAGAGACCCAGTACTTC. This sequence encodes CASSSSRLGETQYF.

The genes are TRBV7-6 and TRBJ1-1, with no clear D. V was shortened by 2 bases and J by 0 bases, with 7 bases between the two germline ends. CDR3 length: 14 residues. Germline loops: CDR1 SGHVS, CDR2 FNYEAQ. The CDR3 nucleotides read TGTGCCAGCAGCTTATACGGAATGAACACTGAAGCTTTCTTT. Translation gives CASSLYGMNTEAFF.

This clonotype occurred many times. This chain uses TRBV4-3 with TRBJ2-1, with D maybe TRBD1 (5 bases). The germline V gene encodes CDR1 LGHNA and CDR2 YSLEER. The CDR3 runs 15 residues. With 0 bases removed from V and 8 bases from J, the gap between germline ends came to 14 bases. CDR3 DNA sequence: TGCGCCAGCAGCCAAGATCGAGACAGCCGGGATGAGCAGTTCTTC. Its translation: CASSQDRDSRDEQFF.

CDR3 nucleotides: TGTGCCAGCAGCCAAGATCCCCCTACTAGCGGGGGCACAGATACGCAGTATTTT. It translates to CASSQDPPTSGGTDTQYF. The chain employs TRBV4-2 and TRBJ2-3; TRBD2 agrees at 10 bases. CDR1 and CDR2 from the germline V gene are LGHNA and YNFKEQ. J lost 1 base, V lost 0 bases, and 7 bases had no gene match. The CDR3 runs 18 residues.